This is a list of T cell receptor beta chains from one sample in a study of CD8 T cells in ankylosing spondylitis. TCRdb independently ran MiXCR on the 5' RACE reads; one entry per CDR3 protein. Here the sample spans approximately 540,000 distinct CDR3 sequences, more than 9.5% being singletons. The specimen was blood, either unsorted or a sorted T cell fraction (not recorded which). These receptors came from a male donor with ankylosing spondylitis. The CDR3 runs from the conserved cysteine through the conserved F or W.

V	J	CDR3
TRBV19	TRBJ2-6	CASSTGNSGANVLTF
TRBV12-3/TRBV12-4	TRBJ2-1	CASSFPSNNEQFF
TRBV25-1	TRBJ2-1	CASSGTGRYNEQFF
TRBV27	TRBJ1-1	CASKSRTEAFF
TRBV20-1	TRBJ2-3	CSARDPPPWGYTDTQYF
TRBV6-1	TRBJ1-5	CASSAETNSNQPQHF
TRBV20-1	TRBJ1-4	CSAREAGTLNEKLFF
TRBV5-1	TRBJ2-3	CASSFTPGPQSTDTQYF
TRBV11-2	TRBJ2-6	CASSVDRANVLTF
TRBV7-9	TRBJ2-7	CASSLSQGPYEQYF
TRBV29-1	TRBJ2-1	CSANSGRSSYNEQFF
TRBV7-2	TRBJ1-2	CASSLATGGLGYGYTF
TRBV16	TRBJ1-2	CASSQSQLRGGYTF
TRBV27	TRBJ2-7	CASSLFPYPGSYEQYF
TRBV5-1	TRBJ1-4	CASSLAPGGGEKLFF
TRBV14	TRBJ2-3	CASSLRTTNPAADTQYF
TRBV2	TRBJ2-5	CASSERGGGGETQYF
TRBV28	TRBJ2-3	CASSPYSTRGYSTDTQYF
TRBV7-9	TRBJ2-2	CASSLPRTGELFF
TRBV6-1	TRBJ2-5	CASSEGFKRGRGETQYF
TRBV30	TRBJ1-1	CAVKGHGNTEAFF
TRBV5-1	TRBJ1-4	CASSLVSAGEKLFF
TRBV7-2	TRBJ2-2	CASSLGFRGSDTGELFF
TRBV12-3/TRBV12-4	TRBJ2-7	CASSFRGEQYF
TRBV7-9	TRBJ2-5	CASNSGRAETQYF
TRBV5-8	TRBJ2-7	CASSRTGPYEQYF
TRBV29-1	TRBJ2-6	CSVAGGSSGANVLTF
TRBV29-1	TRBJ2-3	CSVGGSGGYTQYF
TRBV12-3/TRBV12-4	TRBJ1-6	CASSGPTGPNSPLHF
TRBV3-1	TRBJ2-5	CASSQLAGAGWETQYF
TRBV10-3	TRBJ1-2	CAISESGQGNYGYTF
TRBV12-3/TRBV12-4	TRBJ2-2	CASSLGSRNGGELFF
TRBV5-1	TRBJ2-3	CASSHREGRPDTQYF
TRBV18	TRBJ1-1	CASSSFAGGVNTEAFF
TRBV12-3/TRBV12-4	TRBJ2-1	CASRLTGDNEQFF
TRBV24-1	TRBJ2-2	CATSVEATPNTGELFF